These 17 T cell receptor beta chains were sequenced from one sample in a study of blood T cell repertoires in COVID-19. TCRdb keeps only in-frame clones here, not all; method: immunoSEQ multiplex PCR. The sample yields 45,000 to 50,000 clones, around 89% seen once. The source material was peripheral blood. These receptors came from a man aged 50-60 years with active COVID-19.

The genes are TRBV3-1 (or the pseudogene TRBV3-2) and TRBJ2-5; 11 bases fit TRBD2. Germline CDR1 and CDR2: LGHDT and YNNKEL (reference sequence). The CDR3 is 17 residues long. With 4 bases clipped from V and 1 base from J, the junction kept 8 bases outside the gene matches. This CDR3 is CASSRQILAGGQETQYF. CDR3 DNA: TGTGCCAGCAGCCGGCAGATTCTAGCGGGGGGCCAAGAGACCCAGTACTTC.

The rearrangement links TRBV7-9 to TRBJ2-3, with D possibly matching TRBD2 (5 bases). CDR1 and CDR2 from the germline V gene are SEHNR and FQNEAQ (reference sequence). Trimming removed 3 bases at V and 6 bases at J, with 7 bases between. The CDR3 runs 12 residues. The CDR3: CASSFSADTQYF. DNA for the CDR3: TGTGCCAGCAGCTTTAGCGCCGATACGCAGTATTTT.

V and J are TRBV9 and TRBJ2-7, with TRBD2 matching 10 bases. J gave up 2 bases and V 7 bases, and 0 bases lay outside the gene matches. CDR3 length equals 12 residues. Germline CDR1 and CDR2: SGDLS and YYNGEE. CDR3 amino acids: CASGLAAYEQYF. CDR3 DNA sequence: TGTGCCAGCGGACTAGCGGCCTACGAGCAGTACTTC.

The gene calls are TRBV4-2 and TRBJ2-3, with a possible D match to TRBD2 (6 bases). Germline CDR1 and CDR2: LGHNA and YNFKEQ. This CDR3 is built from 15 residues. V was shortened by 4 bases and J by 10 bases, with 21 bases between the two germline ends. CDR3 sequence: CASSPTSPPIHPQYF. Written as DNA, the CDR3 is TGTGCCAGCAGCCCGACTAGTCCGCCCATTCATCCGCAGTATTTT.

The chain is built from TRBV2 and TRBJ2-7; a weak D match, TRBD1 (6 bases). The CDR3 has 14 amino acids. The germline CDR1 and CDR2 sequences are SNHLY and FYNNEI. The V end lost 7 bases, the J end lost 3 bases, and 16 bases lay between the germline ends. The CDR3 DNA reads as TGTGCCAGCAATTCACAGGGATCTTACTACGAGCAGTACTTC. It translates to CASNSQGSYYEQYF.

The chain has TRBV18 and TRBJ1-2, with 8 nucleotides matching TRBD1. Germline V CDR1 and CDR2: KGHSH, LQKENI. This CDR3 is 15 amino acids long. J gave up 2 bases and V 9 bases, and 11 bases lay outside the gene matches. The CDR3 region has the DNA TGTGCCAGTTCCAGTCTTAGGACAGGGAACTATGGCTACACCTTC. Its translation: CASSSLRTGNYGYTF.

For the CDR3, the DNA is TGTGCCTGGAGTTGGCAGGGGGCGCGGGAGACCCAGTACTTC. Translated, it gives CAWSWQGARETQYF. The genes are TRBV30 and TRBJ2-5; 8 nucleotides match TRBD1. J was trimmed by 5 bases and V by 2 bases; bases with no gene match: 7. This CDR3 has 14 amino acids. From germline, CDR1 is GTSNPN and CDR2 SVGIG (reference sequence).

The V call is TRBV30, the J call TRBJ2-7; 8 nucleotides line up with TRBD2. This CDR3 region has 13 residues. Looked up from germline, CDR1 is GTSNPN and CDR2 is SVGIG (reference sequence). Trimming cost V 3 bases and J 6 bases; bases outside gene matches: 7. The CDR3 DNA is TGTGCCTGGAGGGTAGCGGGGTTCGGCGAGCAGTACTTC. It translates to CAWRVAGFGEQYF.

This rearrangement joins TRBV7-9 to TRBJ1-6; possible D gene TRBD1, 6 bases. Germline-derived CDR1 and CDR2 are SEHNR and FQNEAQ (reference sequence). Trimming removed 7 bases at V and 4 bases at J, with 11 bases between. The CDR3 totals 14 residues. DNA of the CDR3: TGTGCCAGCACCGCGGGGGCATATAATTCACCCCTCCACTTT. Translating it yields CASTAGAYNSPLHF.

In the case of this clone: At one end, the junction sequence differs from germline, possibly due to a read error. The chain joins TRBV28 to TRBJ2-1; 12 nucleotides agree with TRBD2. From germline, CDR1 is MDHEN and CDR2 SYDVKM. This CDR3 spans 16 amino acids. Here the CDR3 reads CASSDPSGRAYNEQFF. The DNA of the CDR3 is TGTGCCAGCAGTGACCCTAGCGGGAGGGCCTATAATGAGCAGTTCTTC.

V gene TRBV7-9 combines with J gene TRBJ2-6; tentative D call: TRBD1 (6 bases). Germline V lookup: CDR1 SEHNR, CDR2 FQNEAQ (reference sequence). V was clipped by 5 bases and J by 2 bases, with 28 bases between them. This CDR3 has 21 residues. The CDR3 DNA reads TGTGCCAGCAGCAGGTACTTACGACAGGCCCATGGGAGCACTGGGGCCAACGTCCTGACTTTC. It is translated as CASSRYLRQAHGSTGANVLTF.

The rearrangement links TRBV28 to TRBJ1-4, with D perhaps TRBD1 (5 bases). V was shortened by 6 bases and J by 12 bases, with 14 bases between the two germline ends. Germline V gene lookup returns CDR1 MDHEN and CDR2 SYDVKM. The CDR3 is made up of 12 amino acids. This CDR3 reads CASRPPGGELFF. In nucleotides, the CDR3 is TGTGCCAGCAGGCCCCCCGGGGGGGAACTGTTTTTT.

The rearrangement links TRBV18 to TRBJ1-2; the D is unclear. Germline CDR1 and CDR2: KGHSH and LQKENI. V gave up 2 bases and J gave up 4 bases, with 14 bases separating them. This CDR3 is 15 amino acids long. CDR3 in DNA: TGTGCCAGCTCACCAGGTCGAGTTGACTCCTATGGCTACACCTTC. This sequence encodes CASSPGRVDSYGYTF.

As to this clone: This sample also contains other DNA sequences that code for the same CDR3. The gene calls are TRBV4-2 and TRBJ1-6; no clear D. There are 15 residues in the CDR3. In germline, CDR1 is LGHNA, CDR2 YNFKEQ. Trimming cost V 1 base and J 5 bases, with 9 bases left between them. CDR3 in DNA: TGTGCCAGCAGCCAAGCACGAACTCATAATTCACCCCTCCACTTT. Residues: CASSQARTHNSPLHF.

The V call is TRBV4-2, the J call TRBJ2-5; 7 bases align to TRBD2. Germline V lookup: CDR1 LGHNA, CDR2 YNFKEQ. The CDR3 has 14 residues. J was trimmed by 1 base and V by 8 bases; bases with no gene match: 7. Written as DNA, the CDR3 is TGTGCCAGCTCTCGTGGGAGGGCCCAAGAGACCCAGTACTTC. This codes for CASSRGRAQETQYF.

This chain connects TRBV15 to TRBJ1-1; no clear D. The CDR3 contains 13 residues. The V end lost 8 bases, the J end lost 4 bases, and 14 bases lay between the germline ends. CDR1 is LNHNV and CDR2 is YYDKDF in the germline V gene (reference sequence). In DNA, the CDR3 is TGTGCCACCGGGGTGGGAGGTGGCACTGAAGCTTTCTTT. Its protein is CATGVGGGTEAFF. Full variable domain (remainder filled in from reference TRBV15 and TRBJ1-1): DAMVIQNPRYQVTQFGKPVTLSCSQTLNHNVMYWYQQKSSQAPKLLFHYYDKDFNNEADTPDNFQSRRPNTSFCFLDIRSPGLGDTAMYLCATGVGGGTEAFFGQGTRLTVV.

V and J are TRBV15 and TRBJ2-3, with 7 nucleotides matching TRBD2. Losses at the gene ends were 3 bases for V and 2 bases for J; bases not matched to a gene: 2. This CDR3 has 14 residues. Germline loops: CDR1 LNHNV, CDR2 YYDKDF (reference sequence). For the CDR3, the DNA is TGTGCCACCAGCAGTAGGGACTACACAGATACGCAGTATTTT. Its protein is CATSSRDYTDTQYF.